Listed below are T cell receptor beta chains from one sample, sequenced in a study of blood T cell repertoires in COVID-19. Produced via immunoSEQ multiplex PCR; TCRdb's table is partial and in-frame only. The table shows approximately 400,000 clones, with about 87% occurring only once. Sequencing was done on a sample of PBMCs or T cells enriched from blood (not recorded which). All receptors come from a man between 25 and 39 years old who had recovered from COVID-19. The CDR3 runs from the conserved cysteine through the conserved F or W. The D gene is left open where the match is weak. Part of the rows lack a size; the others show once, few, many or a class for expanded clones.

abundance	v_gene	d_gene	j_gene	CDR3nt	CDR3aa
.	TRBV10-3	.	TRBJ1-1	TGTGCCATCAGTGAGGGGCGAGGGTCTGAAGCTTTCTTT	CAISEGRGSEAFF
.	TRBV7-8	.	TRBJ2-7	TGTGCCAGCAGCCTGCCGGGACATCTCTACGAGCAGTACTTC	CASSLPGHLYEQYF
.	TRBV25-1	TRBD2	TRBJ2-3	TGTGCCAGCAGTGAAGGGGGGGGCACAGATACGCAGTATTTT	CASSEGGGTDTQYF
.	TRBV10-3	TRBD1	TRBJ2-7	TGTGCCATCAGTGATCGACAGGGGCCCTACGAGCAGTACTTC	CAISDRQGPYEQYF
.	TRBV9	TRBD2	TRBJ2-7	TGTGCCAGCAGCACTAGCGGACTCTCCTACGAGCAGTACTTC	CASSTSGLSYEQYF
.	TRBV4-1	TRBD1	TRBJ1-2	TGCGCCAGCAGCCAAGAGGGGGGACAGGCCCTTACTAACTATGGCTACACCTTC	CASSQEGGQALTNYGYTF
.	TRBV6-5	TRBD1	TRBJ2-1	TGTGCCAGCAGTTACCGGGACAGTTCCTACAATGAGCAGTTCTTC	CASSYRDSSYNEQFF
.	TRBV7-2	.	TRBJ1-2	TGTGCCAGCGGCGACAGCGGCTACACCTTC	CASGDSGYTF
.	TRBV7-3	TRBD1	TRBJ2-1	TGTGCCAGCAGTCCGGGACAGGGCTACAATGAGCAGTTCTTC	CASSPGQGYNEQFF
.	TRBV6-5	TRBD1	TRBJ1-2	TGTGCCAGCAGTTACTCGACAGGGGATGGCTACACCTTC	CASSYSTGDGYTF
.	TRBV7-2	.	TRBJ2-5	TGTGCCAGCAGCCCCGGCTCCGCGGGGGCCCCCACCCAGTACTTC	CASSPGSAGAPTQYF
.	TRBV5-1	.	TRBJ1-3	TGCGCCAGCAGCTTAGTAGGACAGAGCTCTGGAAACACCATATATTTT	CASSLVGQSSGNTIYF
.	TRBV2	.	TRBJ2-2	TGTGCCAGCAGTGGGGGGCCGAACACCGGGGAGCTGTTTTTT	CASSGGPNTGELFF
few	TRBV18	TRBD1	TRBJ1-1	TGTGCCAGCTCCCGGGACAGGGGCGAAGCTTTCTTT	CASSRDRGEAFF
.	TRBV10-3	.	TRBJ1-4	TGTGCCATCAGTGAGTCGTACAGTGATGAAAAACTGTTTTTT	CAISESYSDEKLFF
.	TRBV4-1	.	TRBJ2-3	TGCGCCAGCAGCCAACCAAGGAGGGGAAGCACAGATACGCAGTATTTT	CASSQPRRGSTDTQYF
.	TRBV7-3	TRBD1	TRBJ2-3	TGTGCCAGCAGCCACAGGGGGCCGGCAGATACGCAGTATTTT	CASSHRGPADTQYF
.	TRBV12-3/TRBV12-4	.	TRBJ1-3	TGTGCCAGCAGTTTTACGGGAACCATATATTTT	CASSFTGTIYF
.	TRBV5-4	TRBD1	TRBJ1-2	TGTGCCAGCAGAGCCGGGACAGGGATCTATGGCTACACCTTC	CASRAGTGIYGYTF
.	TRBV7-8	TRBD1	TRBJ2-7	TGTGCCAGCAGCTTAGTCGGGCCCGGACAGGGGGCTTACGAGCAGTACTTC	CASSLVGPGQGAYEQYF
.	TRBV7-9	.	TRBJ1-1	TGTGCCAGCAGCTTAGATCGGACCATACCGAGGGACACTGAAGCTTTCTTT	CASSLDRTIPRDTEAFF
.	TRBV9	.	TRBJ2-7	TGTGCCAGCAGTTTGACCGTTTTAGAGGGCGAGCAGTACTTC	CASSLTVLEGEQYF
few	TRBV29-1	TRBD1	TRBJ2-7	TGCAGCGTTGAGCGCAGGGGGCGCCCCTACGAGCAGTACTTC	CSVERRGRPYEQYF
.	TRBV28	TRBD1	TRBJ2-7	TGTGCCAGCAACAGGGGCTACTACGAGCAGTACTTC	CASNRGYYEQYF
once	TRBV30	TRBD1	TRBJ1-4	TGTGCCTGGAGTGATGGGCAGGGGGGAACTAATGAAAAACTGTTTTTT	CAWSDGQGGTNEKLFF
.	TRBV2	.	TRBJ1-5	TGTGCCAGCACTCCGGAGGGCAATCAGCCCCAGCATTTT	CASTPEGNQPQHF
few	TRBV6-5	.	TRBJ1-5	TGTGCCAGCAGTGACTCGATGACAGGGCCCCAGCATTTT	CASSDSMTGPQHF
few	TRBV7-9	.	TRBJ1-5	TGTGCCAGCAGCTCAACCCGGGACACGGGATATAGCAATCAGCCCCAGCATTTT	CASSSTRDTGYSNQPQHF
.	TRBV6-5	.	TRBJ1-1	TGTGCCAGCAGTTACTTAGGGGGACGGGACACTGAAGCTTTCTTT	CASSYLGGRDTEAFF
.	TRBV30	.	TRBJ1-2	TGTCAGGGGCGCGATAACTATGGCTACACCTTC	CQGRDNYGYTF
.	TRBV5-1	.	TRBJ2-3	TGCGCCAGCAGTCCTAGCGGCACAGATACGCAGTATTTT	CASSPSGTDTQYF
.	TRBV6-5	TRBD2	TRBJ2-5	TGTGCCAGCAGGAGGGAGGGGTTGCGGTGGGAGACCCAGTACTTC	CASRREGLRWETQYF
few	TRBV7-8	.	TRBJ1-6	TGTGCCAGCAGCTTTCAGGGTCTGGATTCACCCCTCCACTTT	CASSFQGLDSPLHF
.	TRBV19	.	TRBJ2-2	TGTGCCAGTAGCCAGGGGGGAAGCACCGGGGAGCTGTTTTTT	CASSQGGSTGELFF
.	TRBV4-2	TRBD2	TRBJ2-3	TGTGCCAGCAGCCCCCAAGGTAGCGGGGGAAAGGCAGATACGCAGTATTTT	CASSPQGSGGKADTQYF
once	TRBV18	TRBD1	TRBJ2-7	TGTGCCAGCTCGGGGACAGGGGAGGCCTACGAGCAGTACTTC	CASSGTGEAYEQYF
.	TRBV15	.	TRBJ2-5	TGTGCCACCAGCAGCCCGACTAGGAGCCAAGAGACCCAGTACTTC	CATSSPTRSQETQYF
.	TRBV9	.	TRBJ2-1	TGTGCCAGCAGCGTGGCCAATGAGCAGTTCTTC	CASSVANEQFF
few	TRBV19	.	TRBJ1-3	TGTGCCAGTAGTGGAGCGGTTCCCTCTGGAAACACCATATATTTT	CASSGAVPSGNTIYF
.	TRBV6-2/TRBV6-3	TRBD2	TRBJ2-3	TGTGCCAGCAGTGACGCGGGGGGACGCACAGATACGCAGTATTTT	CASSDAGGRTDTQYF
few	TRBV7-2	.	TRBJ1-3	TGTGCCAGCAGCTCTACGATCGGGGGAAATTCTGGAAACACCATATATTTT	CASSSTIGGNSGNTIYF
.	TRBV6-2/TRBV6-3	TRBD2	TRBJ2-1	TGTGCCAGCAGTTACAGCGGGGGGGAGGGGACCTACAATGAGCAGTTCTTC	CASSYSGGEGTYNEQFF